This T cell receptor (beta chain) was sequenced during a study of beta chain features in type 1 diabetes. CDR1 and CDR2 (germline): GTSNPN, SVGIG (reference sequence). This CDR3 contains 11 residues. The V gene lost 2 bases and the J gene lost 7 bases, with 8 bases spanning the gap. In this sample, this clone turned up a few times. Other nucleotide sequences in the sample specify the same CDR3. Investigators reverse transcribed all isolated RNA, so they sequenced expressed TCRB transcripts. The repertoire was sequenced with immunoSEQ multiplex PCR; TCRdb's copy has only in-frame clones and lacks some. The sample has some 150,000 clones, roughly 53% seen once.

This chain uses TRBV30 with TRBJ1-1, with unresolved D. The receptor was isolated from a man between 18 and 35 years old in good health. The sequenced sample was Tregs from blood. The CDR3 nucleotides read TGTGCCTGGAGTATGCGGTTTGAAGCTTTCTTT. It specifies CAWSMRFEAFF. The variable domain in full, with the rest retrieved from reference TRBV30 and TRBJ1-1, is SQTIHQWPATLVQPVGSPLSLECTVEGTSNPNLYWYRQAAGRGLQLLFYSVGIGQISSEVPQNLSASRPQDRQFILSSKKLLLSDSGFYLCAWSMRFEAFFGQGTRLTVV.